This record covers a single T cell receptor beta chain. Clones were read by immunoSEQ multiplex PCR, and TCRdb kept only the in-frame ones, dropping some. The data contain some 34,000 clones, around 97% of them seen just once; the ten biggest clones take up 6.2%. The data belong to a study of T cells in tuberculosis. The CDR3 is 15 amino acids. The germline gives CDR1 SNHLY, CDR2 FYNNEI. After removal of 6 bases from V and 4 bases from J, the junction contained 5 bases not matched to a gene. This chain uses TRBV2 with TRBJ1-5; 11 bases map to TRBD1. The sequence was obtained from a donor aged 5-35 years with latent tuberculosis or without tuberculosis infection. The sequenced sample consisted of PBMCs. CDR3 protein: CASSGQGAPNQPQHF. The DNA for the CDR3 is TGTGCCAGCAGCGGACAGGGGGCGCCGAATCAGCCCCAGCATTTT.